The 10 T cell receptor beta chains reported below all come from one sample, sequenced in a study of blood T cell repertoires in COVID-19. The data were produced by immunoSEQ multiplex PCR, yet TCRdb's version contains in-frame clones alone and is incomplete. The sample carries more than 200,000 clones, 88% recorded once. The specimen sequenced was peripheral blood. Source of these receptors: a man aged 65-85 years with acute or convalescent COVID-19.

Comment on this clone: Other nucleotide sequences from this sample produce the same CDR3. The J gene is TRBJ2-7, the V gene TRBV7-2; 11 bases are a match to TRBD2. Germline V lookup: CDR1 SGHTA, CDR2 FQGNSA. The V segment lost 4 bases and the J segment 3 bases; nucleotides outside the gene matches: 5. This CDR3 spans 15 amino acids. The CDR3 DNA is TGTGCCAGCAGCTCGCTAGCGGGAGGATTCTACGAGCAGTACTTC. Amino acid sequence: CASSSLAGGFYEQYF.

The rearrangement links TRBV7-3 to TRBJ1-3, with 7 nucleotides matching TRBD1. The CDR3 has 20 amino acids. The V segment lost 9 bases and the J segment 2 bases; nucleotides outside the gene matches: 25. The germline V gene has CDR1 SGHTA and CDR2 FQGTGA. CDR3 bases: TGTGCCAGAAAACCACAGAGACAGGGAGGCGAGCTGGTTCCTGGAAACACCATATATTTT. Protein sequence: CARKPQRQGGELVPGNTIYF.

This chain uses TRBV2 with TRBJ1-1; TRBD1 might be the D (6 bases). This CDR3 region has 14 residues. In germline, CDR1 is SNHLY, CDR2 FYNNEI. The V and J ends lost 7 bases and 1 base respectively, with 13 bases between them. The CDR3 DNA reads TGTGCCAGCACCCCAACAGGGAAGAACACTGAAGCTTTCTTT. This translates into CASTPTGKNTEAFF.

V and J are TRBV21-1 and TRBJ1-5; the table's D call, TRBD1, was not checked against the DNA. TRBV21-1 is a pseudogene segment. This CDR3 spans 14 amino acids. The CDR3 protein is CASSSIRLDQPQHF. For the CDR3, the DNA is TGTGCCAGCAGCTCAATCAGGCTCGATCAGCCCCAGCATTTT.

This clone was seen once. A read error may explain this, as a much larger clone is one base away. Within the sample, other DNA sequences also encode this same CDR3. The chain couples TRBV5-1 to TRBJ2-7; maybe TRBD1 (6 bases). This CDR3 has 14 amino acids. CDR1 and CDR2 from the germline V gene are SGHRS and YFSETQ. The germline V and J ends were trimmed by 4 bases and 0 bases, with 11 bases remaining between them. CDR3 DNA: TGCGCCAGCAGCCCGGACAGTGCCTCCTACGAGCAGTACTTC. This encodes CASSPDSASYEQYF.

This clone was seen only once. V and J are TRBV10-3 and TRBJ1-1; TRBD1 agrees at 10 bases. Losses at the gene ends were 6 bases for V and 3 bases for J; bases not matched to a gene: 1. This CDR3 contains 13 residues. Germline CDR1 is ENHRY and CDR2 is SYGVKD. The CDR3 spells CAIRDRGDTEAFF. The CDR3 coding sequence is TGTGCCATCAGGGACAGGGGGGACACTGAAGCTTTCTTT.

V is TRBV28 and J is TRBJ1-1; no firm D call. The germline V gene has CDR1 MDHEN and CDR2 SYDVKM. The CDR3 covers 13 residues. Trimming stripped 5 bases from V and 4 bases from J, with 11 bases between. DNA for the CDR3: TGTGCCAGCAGTACCCAGTACCCCACTGAAGCTTTCTTT. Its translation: CASSTQYPTEAFF.

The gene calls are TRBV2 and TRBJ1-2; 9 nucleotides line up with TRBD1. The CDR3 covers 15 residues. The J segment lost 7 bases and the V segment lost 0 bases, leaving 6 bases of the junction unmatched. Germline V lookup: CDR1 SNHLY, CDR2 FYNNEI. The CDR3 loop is CASSEAATGGSGYTF. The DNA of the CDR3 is TGTGCCAGCAGTGAAGCCGCGACAGGGGGATCTGGCTACACCTTC.

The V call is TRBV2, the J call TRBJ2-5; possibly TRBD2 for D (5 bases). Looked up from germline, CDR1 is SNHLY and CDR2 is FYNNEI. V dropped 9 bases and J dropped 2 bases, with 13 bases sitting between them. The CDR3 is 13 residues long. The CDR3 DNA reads TGTGCCAGTAATGAGGGTCTACAAGAGACCCAGTACTTC. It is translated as CASNEGLQETQYF.

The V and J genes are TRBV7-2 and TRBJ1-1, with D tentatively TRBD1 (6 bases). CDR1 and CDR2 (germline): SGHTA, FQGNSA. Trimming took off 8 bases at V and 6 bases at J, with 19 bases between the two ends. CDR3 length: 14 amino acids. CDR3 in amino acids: CASGGGAYISEAFF. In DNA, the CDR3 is TGTGCCAGCGGGGGGGGCGCCTATATCTCTGAAGCTTTCTTT.